The T cell receptor beta chain described here comes from a study of cytomegalovirus exposure and HLA in healthy donors. General observations from the study: Specificity for CMV antigens was confirmed in vitro for a few of the CMV-associated chains. It was in a later analysis that TCR association rates were seen to vary by HLA locus, highest for DRB1 and lowest for HLA-C. HLA alleles showed associations with around 15,000 TCR beta sequences in a later analysis, at a 0.05 false discovery rate.

This PCR relied on a set of 60 Vbeta primers and 13 Jbeta primers. The table came from immunoSEQ multiplex PCR; TCRdb's copy has only in-frame clones and leaves some out. Of under 150,000 clones detected, 65% to 90% appear once; the ten largest clones hold 0.7%. It was healthy bone marrow donors who served as donors. Notes on this clone: The target antigen is unknown.

The CDR3 is 16 amino acids. The V end was cut by 6 bases, the J end by 2 bases, with 19 bases between. CDR1 and CDR2 (germline): MDHEN, SYDVKM. This TCR derives from a man younger than 35 in good health and CMV-seronegative. Specimen: PBMCs. The V and J genes are TRBV28 and TRBJ2-5, with D perhaps TRBD1 (6 bases). CDR3 loop: CASRDRSGVGQETQYF. DNA for the CDR3: TGTGCCAGCAGGGATCGGTCAGGGGTAGGGCAAGAGACCCAGTACTTC. Supplemented by reference TRBV28 and TRBJ2-5, the full variable domain reads DVKVTQSSRYLVKRTGEKVFLECVQDMDHENMFWYRQDPGLGLRLIYFSYDVKMKEKGDIPEGYSVSREKKERFSLILESASTNQTSMYLCASRDRSGVGQETQYFGPGTRLLVL.